This T cell receptor beta chain was retrieved from a study of cytomegalovirus exposure and HLA in healthy donors. Study information: Unique TCRs from HLA-typed donors, 75 million to 100 million of them, were held in an early data release.

Study findings and constraints: Investigators reported under 200 TCR beta chains as tied to cytomegalovirus. The HLA-A and HLA-B alleles of most subjects were reportedly predicted accurately from TCR beta sequences. Follow-up analysis found HLA locus-dependent TCR association rates, highest for DRB1 and lowest for HLA-C.

The CDR3 is 13 residues long. The germline V gene has CDR1 SGHTA and CDR2 FQGNSA. The V and J ends lost 5 bases and 2 bases respectively, with 10 bases between them. PCR used 60 Vbeta primers and 13 Jbeta primers. Profiled with immunoSEQ multiplex PCR; TCRdb holds only in-frame clones, not every one. The data contain more than 95,000 clones, 60% to 75% of them singletons. This clone has just one count. The antigen is not known. The TCR was taken from a female donor in good health and CMV-seropositive. Sequenced input: PBMCs. The V and J genes are TRBV7-2 and TRBJ2-7; D gene uncertain. The CDR3 region is CASSPTFTYEQYF. Here the CDR3 DNA reads TGTGCCAGCAGCCCCACATTTACCTACGAGCAGTACTTC.